This TCR beta chain was found in a study of tumor-infiltrating lymphocytes in primary liver carcinoma (dated by TCRdb to about 2017). Turning to the overall study: Surgical resection was performed in China between 2015 and March 2016 on several patients with histopathologically diagnosed primary liver carcinoma. The five patients had tumors staged T1-T3 N0M0, with maximum diameters ranging from roughly 4.2 to 11 cm. A total of roughly 35 specimens from 5 patients, comprising approximately 25 tumor regions, 5 adjacent noncancerous liver tissues and 5 peripheral blood samples, were covered by TCRbeta repertoire sequencing. Technical replicate repertoires showed high reproducibility, with mean shared-clone rates approximately 0.89 and correlation coefficients above 0.95. TCRbeta repertoire sequencing, expression microarrays and whole-exome sequencing were combined in the study across five regions of each liver tumor, with adjacent normal tissue and blood also included. Of the five patients (three men and two women, aged 30 to 69 years), four had hepatocellular carcinoma and one had combined HCC and intrahepatic cholangiocarcinoma. Each sample produced roughly 3.65 to 7.5 million productive TCRbeta reads, and read depth showed no significant difference between tissue types. Here is what the overall study found, with its caveats: Repertoire overlap was found to be higher between tumor regions (mean roughly 35%) than between tumor-adjacent (around 17%) or tumor-blood (around 14%) pairs, consistent with antigen-driven expansion. A significantly larger repertoire fraction was made up by the top 250 clones in tumors than in blood (p = 0.039). Only the TCR beta chain was sequenced, so true repertoire diversity is likely underestimated because unpaired alpha chains were not captured. Only 4 or 5 patients were included in the study, and the authors note that the findings should be validated in a larger study. Bulk unsorted samples precluded comparing CD4+ and CD8+ T cell repertoires.

Worth noting for this clonotype: Its antigen is unknown. A much larger clonotype is one base distant, so this may be a read error.

The CDR3 numbers 13 residues from cysteine through phenylalanine. Only CDR3 DNA is held: 39 bases, read in frame from base 1. According to the germline V gene, CDR1 reads SGHRS and CDR2 reads YFSETQ. TRIzol reagent was used to extract blood RNA from unsorted whole blood, while the DNeasy Blood & Tissue kit provided the germline DNA. Patients had chronic HBV infection and were treatment-naive at sampling. Before surgery, approximately 4 milliliters of peripheral blood were collected into K2EDTA tubes. Starting from about 500 ng total RNA, TCRbeta-specific cDNA was produced by reverse transcription with a constant-region primer and ProtoScript II reverse transcriptase. The TCRbeta libraries were prepared through three rounds of nested multiplex PCR following a slightly modified ARM-PCR procedure. The first two PCR rounds used multiplex TRBV1-TRBV30 forward primers with a Cbeta reverse primer, each for 10 to 11 cycles. Sample barcodes and Illumina adapters were added in a final 25-cycle PCR using Deep VentR polymerase. Before sequencing, amplicons of 200-500 bp were purified from gel using a QIAquick gel extraction kit. The TCRbeta amplicons were sequenced with 250-bp paired-end reads on an Illumina HiSeq 2500. As for the authors' bioinformatics: Quality trimming of reads was performed with Trimmomatic v0.33, and paired reads were merged with FLASH v1.2.11 so that full CDR3 sequences could be recovered. V, D and J germline segments were assigned to the rearranged TCRbeta sequences by MiGEC v1.2.1b. VDJtools v1.0.0 computed clonotype statistics and Shannon-Wiener diversity indices. To reduce sampling bias, subsequent analyses other than the diversity analysis used only the 250 most abundant clonotypes in each sample. The public sequencing data were trimmed at Q25 with fastp and processed into clonotypes with MiXCR by TCRdb, which kept only in-frame beta chains. Rows are combined by CDR3 protein, so each entry shows the most common genes and DNA. TCRdb's processing, not the study's, gives the V and J calls here. This sample comprises 300,000 to 400,000 distinct CDR3 sequences, approximately 64% of them detected only once. The top ten clones comprise about 6.3% of the sample.

The sample was peripheral blood. The chain was built from TRBV5-1 and TRBJ1-6; 9 bases in between match TRBD1. The TCR comes from a man between 35 and 55 years old with primary liver carcinoma and hepatitis B virus infection. The CDR3 region: CPSRTGANSPLHF. The DNA sequence follows: TGCCCCAGCAGGACAGGGGCTAATTCACCCCTCCACTTT.